Following are 28 T cell receptor beta chains from one sample sequenced in a study of tumor and adjacent non-tumor tissue in lung cancer. The template was RNA from unsorted bulk tissue. The library came from three nested PCR rounds adapted from ARM-PCR protocols. TCRdb reprocessed the multiplex PCR reads with MiXCR, giving one entry per CDR3 protein. This repertoire shows roughly 140,000 distinct CDR3 sequences, around 61% found once; its top ten account for about 20%. Sequenced: lung tumor tissue. These receptors all come from a man aged 60-69 years with small cell lung cancer.

V usage is TRBV29-1 and J usage is TRBJ2-5; no firm D call. V was pared by 6 bases and J by 4 bases, with 12 bases between. The germline V gene has CDR1 SQVTM and CDR2 ANQGSEA. The CDR3 consists of 12 residues. CDR3 DNA: TGCAGCGTCAGGATTTCGGGAGAGACCCAGTACTTC. The encoded protein is CSVRISGETQYF.

This clonotype appeared many times. The chain joins TRBV11-1 to TRBJ1-6, with TRBD1 identical over 8 bases. V lost 4 bases, J lost 5 bases, and 7 bases stayed unmatched. CDR1 is SGHAT and CDR2 is FQDESV in the germline V gene (reference sequence). CDR3 length: 16 residues. The CDR3 nucleotides read TGTGCCAGCAGCTCGGGGGACAGGACGCATAATTCACCCCTCCACTTT. Protein product: CASSSGDRTHNSPLHF.

In the case of this clonotype: A much larger clonotype is one base distant, so this may be a read error. The V and J genes are TRBV10-3 and TRBJ1-2; 7 bases fit TRBD1. Looked up from germline, CDR1 is ENHRY and CDR2 is SYGVKD. The CDR3 is made up of 15 amino acids. The CDR3 is CTIRQGQDSNYGYTF. CDR3 nucleotide sequence: TGTACCATCAGACAGGGCCAAGACTCTAACTATGGCTACACCTTC.

This chain links TRBV12-3 or TRBV12-4 with TRBJ2-1; unclear D gene. The CDR3 is 12 residues long. The V and J ends lost 8 bases and 10 bases respectively, with 15 bases between them. The CDR3 coding sequence is TGTGCCAGCGCAATCAATTTCGGAGAGCAGTTCTTC. This codes for CASAINFGEQFF.

Points on this clonotype: A much larger clone differs from this one at a single base, so this may be a read error. The chain couples TRBV5-4 to TRBJ2-2; D unclear. Trimming took 1 base from V and 6 from J, leaving 13 bases between them. In germline, CDR1 is SGHNT, CDR2 YYREEE (reference sequence). This CDR3 has 15 amino acids. The CDR3 DNA follows: TGTGCCAGCAGCTTGAGGTCCGATGGAGCCGGGGAGCTGTTTTTT. It specifies CASSLRSDGAGELFF.

On this clonotype itself: A much larger clone differs from this one at a single base, so this may be a read error. The chain links TRBV6-1 to TRBJ1-6; 8 nucleotides line up with TRBD1. Germline CDR1 MNHNS, CDR2 SASEGT. V lost 4 bases, J lost 7 bases, and 9 bases stayed unmatched. CDR3 length: 16 amino acids. CDR3 sequence: CASSGSGTGCNSPLHF. The CDR3, as DNA: TGTGCCAGCAGTGGCTCCGGGACAGGATGCAATTCACCCCTCCACTTT.

This clonotype was observed at least ten times. This chain joins TRBV12-3 or TRBV12-4 and TRBJ2-5; no clear D gene. Trimming removed 0 bases at V and 4 bases at J, with 6 bases between. The CDR3 is 13 residues long. DNA of the CDR3: TGTGCCAGCAGTTTAGCGGGTCGAGAGACCCAGTACTTC. It yields the protein CASSLAGRETQYF.

V usage is TRBV11-2 and J usage is TRBJ2-1, with 10 nucleotides matching TRBD2. This CDR3 contains 15 residues. Germline V CDR1 and CDR2: SGHAT, FQNNGV. Trimming cost V 7 bases and J 9 bases; bases outside gene matches: 12. The CDR3 sequence: CASTLGRLAGVEQFF. In DNA, the CDR3 is TGTGCCAGCACCTTGGGAAGGCTAGCGGGAGTTGAGCAGTTCTTC.

The chain recombines TRBV6-6 with TRBJ2-7, with TRBD2 matching over 7 bases. The trim removed 5 bases at V and 6 bases at J, leaving 7 bases unmatched. CDR1 MNHNY and CDR2 SVGAGI come from the germline V gene (reference sequence). The CDR3 contains 13 residues. In DNA, the CDR3 is TGTGCCAGCAGTACCAAGGGAGGGGCCGAGCAGTACGTC. Its protein product is CASSTKGGAEQYV.

This clonotype was seen ten or more times. This chain joins TRBV11-3 and TRBJ2-1, with TRBD1 as a possible D gene (6 bases). The V gene lost 1 base and the J gene lost 2 bases, with 9 bases spanning the gap. The CDR3 contains 15 residues. Germline assignment: CDR1 SGHNT and CDR2 YENEEA. DNA of the CDR3: TGTGCCAGCAGCTTAGTGGCAGGGGCCTACAATGAGCAGTTCTTC. This encodes CASSLVAGAYNEQFF. Supplemented by reference TRBV11-3 and TRBJ2-1, the full variable domain reads EAGVVQSPRYKIIEKKQPVAFWCNPISGHNTLYWYLQNLGQGPELLIRYENEEAVDDSQLPKDRFSAERLKGVDSTLKIQPAELGDSAVYLCASSLVAGAYNEQFFGPGTRLTVL.

This clonotype was detected only a few times. This chain joins TRBV14 and TRBJ2-3; D possibly corresponds to TRBD2 (6 bases). Germline CDR1 and CDR2: SGHDN and FVKESK. The CDR3 is 14 amino acids. V was pared by 11 bases and J by 1 base, with 16 bases between. CDR3 DNA: TGTGCCGACGATTGGACTAAGCGCACAGATACGCAGTATTTT. Residues: CADDWTKRTDTQYF.

This clonotype appeared many times. V usage is TRBV20-1 and J usage is TRBJ2-7; 8 positions match TRBD2. Losses at the gene ends were 3 bases for V and 2 bases for J; bases not matched to a gene: 9. The V gene's germline CDR1 is DFQATT and CDR2 SNEGSKA (reference sequence). There are 15 residues in the CDR3. CDR3: CSASNPSGSPYEQYF. The CDR3 DNA reads TGCAGTGCTAGTAATCCGAGCGGGAGTCCCTACGAGCAGTACTTC.

Remarks on this clonotype: A much larger clone lies a single base off, so this may be a read error. This chain uses TRBV11-1 with TRBJ2-1, with D possibly matching TRBD1 (7 bases). The V gene's germline CDR1 is SGHAT and CDR2 FQDESV (reference sequence). The CDR3 spans 14 residues. For the CDR3, the DNA is TGTTCCAGCAGCCCAGGGGGGCACTACAATGAGCAGTTCTTC. Its translation is CSSSPGGHYNEQFF. Supplemented by reference TRBV11-1 and TRBJ2-1, the full variable domain reads EAEVAQSPRYKITEKSQAVAFWCDPISGHATLYWYRQILGQGPELLVQFQDESVVDDSQLPKDRFSAERLKGVDSTLKIQPAELGDSAMYLCSSSPGGHYNEQFFGPGTRLTVL.

Points on this clonotype: One end of the junction is discordant with germline, which a read error may explain. V usage is TRBV6-5 and J usage is TRBJ1-2, with 7 bases lining up with TRBD1. The CDR3 sequence is 14 residues long. Germline V gene lookup returns CDR1 MNHEY and CDR2 SVGAGI. CDR3 sequence reads: CASRETGVGYVYTF. The CDR3, as DNA: TGTGCCAGCAGGGAAACAGGGGTGGGGTATGTCTACACCTTC.

This clonotype was counted ten times or more. CDR3 DNA: TGCAGTGCTAGCCCTGGACTAGTTTCCGGGGAGCTGTTTTTT. It yields the protein CSASPGLVSGELFF. This chain links TRBV20-1 with TRBJ2-2; 7 bases match TRBD2. Germline values: CDR1 DFQATT, CDR2 SNEGSKA (reference sequence). The CDR3 has 14 amino acids. The ends lost 3 bases at V and 6 bases at J; junction bases unmatched: 7.

A single count supports this clonotype. This may arise from a read error, as a much more abundant clone is one base away. The conserved final phenylalanine or tryptophan is absent from the CDR3, which likely points to a read error. The chain is built from TRBV20-1 and TRBJ2-1; 10 bases map to TRBD2. Looked up from germline, CDR1 is DFQATT and CDR2 is SNEGSKA (reference sequence). The CDR3 has 15 amino acids. Trimming at V came to 5 bases and at J to 3 bases, leaving 7 bases not matched to a gene. The CDR3 reads CSAQRTSGDYNEQFL. CDR3 nucleotide sequence: TGCAGTGCTCAACGGACTAGCGGAGACTACAATGAGCAGTTCCTC.

This rearrangement joins TRBV6-2 or TRBV6-3 to TRBJ2-3; D is perhaps TRBD2 (5 bases). The germline V gene encodes CDR1 MNHEY and CDR2 SVGEGT. The CDR3 runs 14 residues. The CDR3 here is CSSNIGRTKDTQYF. The CDR3 DNA is TGTTCTAGCAACATTGGACGGACGAAAGATACGCAGTATTTT.

This clonotype was picked up a small number of times. Relative to the germline gene, one junction end is altered; a read error may explain this. The rearrangement links TRBV28 to TRBJ2-6; tentatively, D is TRBD1 or TRBD2 (6 bases each). Germline V gene data show CDR1 as MDHEN and CDR2 as SYDVKM. The CDR3 has 13 residues. CDR3 bases: TGTGCCAGCAGTTTTAGGGGGGCCAACGTTCTGACTTTC. It yields the protein CASSFRGANVLTF.

Ten or more counts support this clonotype. The CDR3 DNA sequence: TGTGCCAGCAGCCTGTCTAACTTTGAAGCTTTCTTT. Translation gives CASSLSNFEAFF. The chain links TRBV7-9 to TRBJ1-1; D is ambiguous. The V end was cut by 5 bases, the J end by 7 bases, with 11 bases between. From germline, CDR1 is SEHNR and CDR2 FQNEAQ (reference sequence). There are 12 residues in the CDR3.

With respect to this clonotype: A much larger clone lies one base from this, so it may be a read error. This sequence joins TRBV20-1 and TRBJ2-3; D gene uncertain. This CDR3 has 12 amino acids. The V gene lost 3 bases and the J gene lost 5 bases, with 9 bases spanning the gap. From germline, CDR1 is DFQATT and CDR2 SNEGSKA (reference sequence). In nucleotides, the CDR3 is TGCAGTGCTAGGACATGGGTAGATACGCAGTATTTT. The encoded protein is CSARTWVDTQYF.

The chain couples TRBV7-3 to TRBJ1-2; D not certain. The germline V gene encodes CDR1 SGHTA and CDR2 FQGTGA. The CDR3 extends over 11 amino acids. The V and J ends lost 7 bases and 8 bases respectively, with 11 bases between them. The DNA for the CDR3 is TGTGCCAGCAACTCCGGGAAGGGCTACACCTTC. Translated, it gives CASNSGKGYTF.

Comment on this clonotype: The conserved phenylalanine or tryptophan normally closing the CDR3 is absent here, so this likely arose from a read error. This rearrangement joins TRBV11-2 to TRBJ2-1; TRBD2 matches at 8 bases. Trimming removed 0 bases from V and 8 bases from J; junction bases left unmatched: 15. The germline CDR1 and CDR2 sequences are SGHAT and FQNNGV. The CDR3 sequence is 18 residues long. In nucleotides, the CDR3 is TGTGCCAGCAGCTTAGAGCCCCCTGGAGCAGCGGGAGTACATGAGCAGTTCTTG. Its translation: CASSLEPPGAAGVHEQFL.

Notes on this clonotype: Compared with germline, one end of the junction differs, possibly owing to a read error. The chain carries TRBV20-1 and TRBJ2-3, with TRBD2 identical over 8 bases. The germline gives CDR1 DFQATT, CDR2 SNEGSKA (reference sequence). The CDR3 runs 13 residues. The CDR3 DNA is TGCAGTGCTAGTCCCATCGGGAGGGATAAGCAGTATTTT. Translated: CSASPIGRDKQYF.

As for this clonotype: A read error is likely, as this CDR3 ends without the conserved phenylalanine or tryptophan. The genes are TRBV11-2 and TRBJ1-2; tentatively, D is TRBD1 (5 bases). This CDR3 has 16 residues. Germline V CDR1 and CDR2: SGHAT, FQNNGV. CDR3 coding DNA: TGTGTCAGCAGCTTACCCGGGACGAAACAAAACTATGGCTACACCTAC. Its translation: CVSSLPGTKQNYGYTY.

Concerning this clonotype: The missing conserved phenylalanine or tryptophan at the end of this CDR3 makes a read error likely. The genes are TRBV11-2 and TRBJ2-3; 11 positions match TRBD2. Germline V CDR1 and CDR2: SGHAT, FQNNGV. The CDR3 loop spans 21 amino acids. The CDR3 DNA reads as TGTGACAGCAGCTCTACCCTCGATAGCGGGAGGGAAACCGGCTTCACAGATACGCAGTATCTT. Amino acid sequence: CDSSSTLDSGRETGFTDTQYL.

In this sample, this clonotype turned up a few times. This chain joins TRBV12-3 or TRBV12-4 and TRBJ2-7, with D possibly being TRBD1 (5 bases). The CDR3 spans 15 residues. V was pared by 5 bases and J by 5 bases, with 19 bases between. The DNA for the CDR3 is TGTGCCAGCAGTACCCTGTGGGAATGGGGCAACGAGCAGTACTTC. Its translation: CASSTLWEWGNEQYF.

V usage is TRBV29-1 and J usage is TRBJ1-2; D gene unclear. CDR3 length: 11 residues. CDR1 is SQVTM and CDR2 is ANQGSEA in the germline V gene. CDR3 bases: TGCAACGTGGATAACTACTATGGCTACACCTTC. Protein: CNVDNYYGYTF.

The chain links TRBV6-1 to TRBJ2-7; D perhaps matches TRBD1 (5 bases). Germline V gene lookup returns CDR1 MNHNS and CDR2 SASEGT. The CDR3 consists of 17 residues. The CDR3 spells CASSEVGQGLPRREQYV. In nucleotides, the CDR3 is TGCGCCAGCAGTGAAGTCGGGCAGGGCCTACCCCGGCGCGAGCAGTACGTC.